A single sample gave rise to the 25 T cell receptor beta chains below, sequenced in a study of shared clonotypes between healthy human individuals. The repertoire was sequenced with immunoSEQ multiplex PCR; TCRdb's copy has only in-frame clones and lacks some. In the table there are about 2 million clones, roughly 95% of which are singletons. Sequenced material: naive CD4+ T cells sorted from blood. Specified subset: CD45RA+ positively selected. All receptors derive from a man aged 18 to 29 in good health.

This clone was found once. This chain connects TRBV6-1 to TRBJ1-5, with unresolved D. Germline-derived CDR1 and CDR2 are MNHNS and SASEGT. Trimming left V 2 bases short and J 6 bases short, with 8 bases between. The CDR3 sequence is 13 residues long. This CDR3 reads CASSEQAGQPQHF. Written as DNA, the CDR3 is TGTGCCAGCAGTGAACAGGCAGGTCAGCCCCAGCATTTT.

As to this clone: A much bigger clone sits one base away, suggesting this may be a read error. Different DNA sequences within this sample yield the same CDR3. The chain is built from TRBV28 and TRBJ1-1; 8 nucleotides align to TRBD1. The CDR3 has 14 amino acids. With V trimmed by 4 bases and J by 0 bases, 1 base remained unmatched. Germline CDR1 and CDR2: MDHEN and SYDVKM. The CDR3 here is CASSSGGLNTEAFF. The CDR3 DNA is TGTGCCAGCAGTTCAGGGGGCCTGAACACTGAAGCTTTCTTT.

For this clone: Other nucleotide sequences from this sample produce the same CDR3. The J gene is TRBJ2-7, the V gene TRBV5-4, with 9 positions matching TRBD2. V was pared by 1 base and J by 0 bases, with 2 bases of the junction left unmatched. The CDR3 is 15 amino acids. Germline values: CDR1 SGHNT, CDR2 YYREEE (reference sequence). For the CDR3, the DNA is TGTGCCAGCAGCTTGAGCGGGGGGCCCTCCTACGAGCAGTACTTC. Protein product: CASSLSGGPSYEQYF. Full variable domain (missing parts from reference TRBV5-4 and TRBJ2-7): ETGVTQSPTHLIKTRGQQVTLRCSSQSGHNTVSWYQQALGQGPQFIFQYYREEENGRGNFPPRFSGLQFPNYSSELNVNALELDDSALYLCASSLSGGPSYEQYFGPGTRLTVT.

The CDR3 region is CASSVDFPKQGGDTQYF. In DNA, the CDR3 is TGTGCCAGCAGCGTAGACTTTCCCAAACAGGGCGGAGATACGCAGTATTTT. V and J are TRBV9 and TRBJ2-3, with a tentative D call TRBD1 (6 bases). The CDR3 extends over 17 amino acids. Germline V gene data show CDR1 as SGDLS and CDR2 as YYNGEE. Trimming stripped 0 bases from V and 5 bases from J, with 19 bases between.

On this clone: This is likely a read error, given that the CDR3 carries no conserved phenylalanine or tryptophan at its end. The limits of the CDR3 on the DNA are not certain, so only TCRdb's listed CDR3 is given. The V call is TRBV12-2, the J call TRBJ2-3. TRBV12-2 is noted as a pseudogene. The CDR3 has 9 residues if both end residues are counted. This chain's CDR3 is CASRLGDLV.

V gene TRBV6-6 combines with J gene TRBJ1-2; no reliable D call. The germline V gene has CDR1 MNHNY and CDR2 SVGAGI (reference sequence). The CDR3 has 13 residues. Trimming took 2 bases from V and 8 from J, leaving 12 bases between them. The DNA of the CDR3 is TGTGCCAGCAGTTACGTGGCGCATAGGGGCTACACCTTC. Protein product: CASSYVAHRGYTF.

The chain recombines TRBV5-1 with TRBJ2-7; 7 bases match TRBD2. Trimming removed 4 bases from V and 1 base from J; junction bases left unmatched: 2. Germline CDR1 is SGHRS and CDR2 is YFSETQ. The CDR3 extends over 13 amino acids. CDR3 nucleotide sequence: TGCGCCAGCAGCGTCGGGGGGTCCTACGAGCAGTACTTC. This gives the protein CASSVGGSYEQYF.

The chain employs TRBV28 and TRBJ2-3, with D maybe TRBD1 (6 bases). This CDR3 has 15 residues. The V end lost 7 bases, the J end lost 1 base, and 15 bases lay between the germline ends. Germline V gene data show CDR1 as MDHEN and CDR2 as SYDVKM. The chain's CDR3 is CASTLDSLGTDTQYF. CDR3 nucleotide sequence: TGTGCCAGCACCTTGGACAGCCTCGGCACAGATACGCAGTATTTT. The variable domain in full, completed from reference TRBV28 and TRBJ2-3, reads DVKVTQSSRYLVKRTGEKVFLECVQDMDHENMFWYRQDPGLGLRLIYFSYDVKMKEKGDIPEGYSVSREKKERFSLILESASTNQTSMYLCASTLDSLGTDTQYFGPGTRLTVL.

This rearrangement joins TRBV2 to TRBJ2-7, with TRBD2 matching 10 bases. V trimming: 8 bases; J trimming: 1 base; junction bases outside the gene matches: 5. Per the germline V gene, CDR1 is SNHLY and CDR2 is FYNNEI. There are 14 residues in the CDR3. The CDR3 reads CASLGTSESYEQYF. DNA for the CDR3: TGTGCCAGCCTCGGGACTAGCGAGTCCTACGAGCAGTACTTC.

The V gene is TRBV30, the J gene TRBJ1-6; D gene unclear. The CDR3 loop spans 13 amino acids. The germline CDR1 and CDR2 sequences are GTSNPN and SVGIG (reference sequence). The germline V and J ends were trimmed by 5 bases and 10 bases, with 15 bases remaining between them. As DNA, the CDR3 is TGTGCCTGGGAGCCCAACCAACAGTCACCCCTCCACTTT. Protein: CAWEPNQQSPLHF.

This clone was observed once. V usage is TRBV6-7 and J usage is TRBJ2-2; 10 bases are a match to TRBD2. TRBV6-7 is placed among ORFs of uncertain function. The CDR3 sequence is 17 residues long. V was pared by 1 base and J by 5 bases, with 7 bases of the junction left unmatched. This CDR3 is CASSYWTASGSTGELFF. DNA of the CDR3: TGTGCCAGCAGTTACTGGACGGCTAGCGGGAGTACCGGGGAGCTGTTTTTT.

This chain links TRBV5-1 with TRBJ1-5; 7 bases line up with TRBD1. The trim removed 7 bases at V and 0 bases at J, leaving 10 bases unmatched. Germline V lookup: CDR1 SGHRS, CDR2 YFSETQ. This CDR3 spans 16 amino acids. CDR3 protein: CASARDRGHSNQPQHF. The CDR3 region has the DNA TGCGCCAGCGCTCGGGACAGAGGACATAGCAATCAGCCCCAGCATTTT.

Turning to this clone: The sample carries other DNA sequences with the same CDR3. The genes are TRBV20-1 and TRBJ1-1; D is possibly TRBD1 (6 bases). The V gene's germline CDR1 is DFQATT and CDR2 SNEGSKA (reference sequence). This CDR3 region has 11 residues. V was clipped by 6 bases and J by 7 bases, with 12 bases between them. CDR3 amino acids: CSASAGDEAFF. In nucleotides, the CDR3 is TGCAGTGCGTCCGCAGGGGATGAAGCTTTCTTT.

The CDR3 sequence is CASSFGTGGYEQYF. Here the CDR3 DNA reads TGTGCCAGCAGCTTCGGGACAGGGGGTTACGAGCAGTACTTC. The chain recombines TRBV7-9 with TRBJ2-5; 11 positions agree with TRBD1. The DNA end favors TRBJ2-7, so the J call may be wrong. This CDR3 is built from 14 residues. Germline lookup yields CDR1 SEHNR and CDR2 FQNEAQ (reference sequence).

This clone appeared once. Here the CDR3 reads CAWSVGKGNQPQHF. The CDR3 DNA follows: TGTGCCTGGAGTGTCGGGAAGGGCAATCAGCCCCAGCATTTT. This chain joins TRBV30 and TRBJ1-5, with no clear D. This CDR3 is built from 14 residues. CDR1 and CDR2 (germline): GTSNPN, SVGIG (reference sequence). Trimming left V 0 bases short and J 2 bases short, with 8 bases between.

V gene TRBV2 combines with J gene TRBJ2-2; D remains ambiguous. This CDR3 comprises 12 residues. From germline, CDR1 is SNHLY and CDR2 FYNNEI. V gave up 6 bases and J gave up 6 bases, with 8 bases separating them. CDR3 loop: CASRAVPGELFF. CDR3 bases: TGTGCCAGCAGGGCGGTTCCCGGGGAGCTGTTTTTT.

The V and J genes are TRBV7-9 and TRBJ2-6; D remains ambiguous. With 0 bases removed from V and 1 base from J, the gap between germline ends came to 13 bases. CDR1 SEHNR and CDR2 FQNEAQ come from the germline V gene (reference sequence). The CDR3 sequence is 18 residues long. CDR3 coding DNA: TGTGCCAGCAGCTTAGCGGGAAAAGGAATGTCTGGGGCCAACGTCCTGACTTTC. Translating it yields CASSLAGKGMSGANVLTF.

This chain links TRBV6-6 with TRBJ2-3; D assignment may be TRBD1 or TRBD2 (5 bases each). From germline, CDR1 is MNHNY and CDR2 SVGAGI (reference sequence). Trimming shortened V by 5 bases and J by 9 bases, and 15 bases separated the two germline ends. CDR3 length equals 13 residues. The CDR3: CASSGASRETQYF. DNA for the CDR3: TGTGCCAGCAGTGGGGCTTCTAGGGAGACGCAGTATTTT.

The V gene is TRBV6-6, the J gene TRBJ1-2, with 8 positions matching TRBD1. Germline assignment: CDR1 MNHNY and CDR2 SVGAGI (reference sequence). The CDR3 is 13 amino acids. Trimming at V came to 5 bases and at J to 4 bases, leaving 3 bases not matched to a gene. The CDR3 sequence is CASSQGQGYGYTF. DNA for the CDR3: TGTGCCAGCAGTCAAGGACAGGGCTATGGCTACACCTTC.

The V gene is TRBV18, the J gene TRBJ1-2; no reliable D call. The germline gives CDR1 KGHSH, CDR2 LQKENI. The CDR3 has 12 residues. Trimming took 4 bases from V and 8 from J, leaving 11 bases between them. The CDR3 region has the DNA TGTGCCAGCTCACGGCCTTACGGAGGCTACACCTTC. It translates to CASSRPYGGYTF.

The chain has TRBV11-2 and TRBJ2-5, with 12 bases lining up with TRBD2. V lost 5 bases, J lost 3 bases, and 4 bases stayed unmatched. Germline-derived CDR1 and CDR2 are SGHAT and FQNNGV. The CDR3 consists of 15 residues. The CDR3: CASSRRLAGEETQYF. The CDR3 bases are TGTGCCAGCAGCCGAAGACTAGCGGGGGAAGAGACCCAGTACTTC.

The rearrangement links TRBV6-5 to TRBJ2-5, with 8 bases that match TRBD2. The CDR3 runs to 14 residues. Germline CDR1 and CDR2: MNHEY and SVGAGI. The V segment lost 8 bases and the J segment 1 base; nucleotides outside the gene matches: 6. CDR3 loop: CASALTSGQETQYF. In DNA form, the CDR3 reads TGTGCCAGCGCTCTCACTAGCGGCCAAGAGACCCAGTACTTC.

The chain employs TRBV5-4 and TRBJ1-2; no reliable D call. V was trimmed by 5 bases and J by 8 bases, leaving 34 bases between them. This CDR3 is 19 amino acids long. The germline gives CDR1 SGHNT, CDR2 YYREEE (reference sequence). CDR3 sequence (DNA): TGTGCCAGCAGTTTACCAGGTCCTGCACAGCTGGCTAGTTCGGGGGGCTACACCTTC. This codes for CASSLPGPAQLASSGGYTF. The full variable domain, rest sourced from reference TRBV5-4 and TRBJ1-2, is ETGVTQSPTHLIKTRGQQVTLRCSSQSGHNTVSWYQQALGQGPQFIFQYYREEENGRGNFPPRFSGLQFPNYSSELNVNALELDDSALYLCASSLPGPAQLASSGGYTFGSGTRLTVV.

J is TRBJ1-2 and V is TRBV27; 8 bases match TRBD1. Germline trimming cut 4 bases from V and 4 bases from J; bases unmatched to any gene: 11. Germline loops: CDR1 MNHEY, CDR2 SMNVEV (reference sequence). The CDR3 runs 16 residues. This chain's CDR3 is CASSSQGQVTSYGYTF. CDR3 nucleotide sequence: TGTGCCAGCAGTTCCCAGGGACAGGTAACCTCCTATGGCTACACCTTC.

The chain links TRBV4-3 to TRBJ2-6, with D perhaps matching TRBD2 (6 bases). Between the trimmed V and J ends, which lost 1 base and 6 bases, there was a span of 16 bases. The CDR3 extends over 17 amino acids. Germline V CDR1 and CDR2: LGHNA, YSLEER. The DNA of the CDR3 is TGCGCCAGCAGCCAAGGGGACTCCTTGGTTTCGGCCAACGTCCTGACTTTC. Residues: CASSQGDSLVSANVLTF.